The following is a T cell receptor beta chain sequence with its context. Its antigen has not been determined. Base qualities are not at hand, and no much larger clone is one base apart. The sample is drawn from a study of blood T cells in healthy people across ages (dated by TCRdb to about 2015). Some background on the complete study: In model experiments, template switching captured roughly one uniquely barcoded TCR beta cDNA molecule for every two T cells. Using deep sequencing normalized with unique cDNA molecular identifiers, the study measured how TCR beta repertoire diversity changes with age. The donors were divided into four age groups: young (average roughly 17 years), middle-aged (about 41), aged (approximately 62) and long-lived (roughly 88). To avoid experimental bias, donors of different ages were randomly spread across the sequencing lanes. For two donors (one aged 18 to 29 and one aged 80 or older), the study analyzed two additional independent replicas of 1 million unique cDNA reads from the same blood draw. Study-wide conclusions, independent of this receptor: Compared with the aged group, the long-lived group had more naive CD4+ T cells, fewer expanded clones and increased TCR diversity, suggesting age selection. Observed TCR beta diversity correlated strongly with the percentage of naive T cells measured by flow cytometry. Observed TCR beta diversity per million T cells fell roughly linearly with age, and a significant reduction was already apparent by age roughly 40. Since profiling was done on bulk unsorted PBMCs, naive and antigen-experienced compartments could not be conclusively compared. Estimates of total diversity based on one million sequenced T cells were considered lower bounds and underestimates. Donor CMV infection status was unknown, potentially confounding age-related changes in expanded clonotypes.

The library came from 5' RACE. The instrument given in TCRdb is Illumina HiSeq 2500. The second PCR ran for about 7 to 11 cycles and used a J-beta primer mix along with a sample-barcoded 5' primer. Each TCR beta cDNA molecule received a unique molecular identifier from a template-switch 5' adaptor carrying 12 random nucleotides. Each sample yielded at least 3 million CDR3-containing paired-end reads. All of the RNA was converted into first-strand cDNA using the Mint cDNA synthesis kit, with a TRBC-specific oligonucleotide serving as the primer. All cDNA was treated with uracil-DNA glycosylase and then went through a first 18-cycle PCR with the universal primers M1SS and BC2_uni_R. In the original analysis: Normalization of each sample was performed by random selection of 1 million high-quality reads, each carrying a distinct molecular identifier. Reads with shared molecular identifiers were discarded instead of being binned into consensus sequences. MiTCR, set to a Q25 quality threshold and the strictest error-elimination algorithm, was used for CDR3 identification, clonotype clustering and error correction. A nonparametric unseen species model with Euler transformation was used to estimate a lower bound on total TCR beta diversity. TCRdb redid the processing of the public reads, applying fastp at Q25 and MiXCR, and retained in-frame beta chains. Each CDR3 protein appears once, grouped with its most common genes and DNA. TCRdb, rather than the study authors, made the V and J calls. The table for this sample lists around 1.5 million distinct CDR3 sequences; about 40% of them were counted only once. Jointly, the top ten make up roughly 7.9% of the sample.

Systemically healthy Caucasian individuals from Russia, about 38 in total and aged about 6 to 90 years, were included as donors. Each donor gave 8 to 10 milliliters of peripheral blood, collected into EDTA-treated Vacutainer tubes. Ficoll-Paque density-gradient centrifugation was used to isolate PBMCs, with at least 6 million per sample. Trizol reagent was used to extract total RNA from PBMCs, with at least 6 micrograms per sample. Naive CD45RAhigh/CD27high T cell percentages were measured by flow cytometry on a PBMC aliquot from every donor. V and J lose 0 bases and 5 bases, and a span of 11 bases separates them. The germline V gene (reference sequence) yields SEHNR for CDR1 and FQNEAQ for CDR2. Measured from the cysteine to the phenylalanine, the CDR3 is 16 residues long. Only the CDR3 portion is preserved as DNA: 48 bases, with reading frame beginning at the first base.

The receptor was derived from a woman aged 18-30 years in good health. Rearrangement joined TRBV7-9 to TRBJ1-6, with no D gene named confidently. The material sequenced was blood. The bases read TGTGCCAGCAGCTTAGCGTTAGGACGGGATAATTCACCCCTCCACTTT. It translates to CASSLALGRDNSPLHF.